The sequence of this T cell receptor beta chain was determined in a study of cytomegalovirus exposure and HLA in healthy donors. The CDR3 runs 18 residues. V was clipped by 0 bases and J by 0 bases; unmatched bases: 6. Germline V lookup: CDR1 LGHNA, CDR2 YNFKEQ. This clone showed up just once. TCRdb keeps only in-frame clones here, not all; method: immunoSEQ multiplex PCR. Among some 250,000 clones listed, nearly 90% were seen once. The clonotype was recovered from a woman under 30 in good health and CMV-seronegative. The rearrangement joins TRBV4-2 to TRBJ2-3; 10 bases fit TRBD2. Sequenced input: PBMCs. CDR3 in amino acids: CASSQDLAGGSSTDTQYF. Here the CDR3 DNA reads TGTGCCAGCAGCCAAGACTTAGCGGGGGGCAGTAGCACAGATACGCAGTATTTT.